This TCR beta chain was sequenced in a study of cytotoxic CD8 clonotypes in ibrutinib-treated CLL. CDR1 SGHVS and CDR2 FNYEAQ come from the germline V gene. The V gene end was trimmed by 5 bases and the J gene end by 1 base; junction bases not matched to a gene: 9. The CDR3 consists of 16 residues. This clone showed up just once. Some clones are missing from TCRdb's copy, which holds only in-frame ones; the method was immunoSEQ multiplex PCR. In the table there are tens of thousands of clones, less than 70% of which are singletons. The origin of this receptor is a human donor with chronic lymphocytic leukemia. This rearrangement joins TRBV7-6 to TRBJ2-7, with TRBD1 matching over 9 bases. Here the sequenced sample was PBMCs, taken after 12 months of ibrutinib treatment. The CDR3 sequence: CASSGKPGQGSYEQYF. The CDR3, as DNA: TGTGCCAGCAGCGGCAAACCGGGACAGGGTTCCTACGAGCAGTACTTC.